Below, 4 T cell receptor beta chains from the same sample are listed, as sequenced in a study of cytomegalovirus exposure and HLA in healthy donors. Amplification used 60 Vbeta primers and 13 Jbeta primers. Sequencing used immunoSEQ multiplex PCR; TCRdb keeps in-frame clones, though not all of them. Here the sample spans around 130,000 clones, about four fifths being singletons. Sequenced material: PBMCs. These TCRs come from a woman between 18 and 29 years old in good health and CMV-seronegative.

J is TRBJ1-1 and V is TRBV30, with D possibly being TRBD1 (5 bases). Trimming took off 7 bases at V and 4 bases at J, with 19 bases between the two ends. CDR3 length equals 14 residues. Germline V lookup: CDR1 GTSNPN, CDR2 SVGIG (reference sequence). The CDR3 here is CASNANRGITEAFF. In DNA, the CDR3 is TGTGCCTCCAACGCTAATCGGGGGATCACTGAAGCTTTCTTT.

The chain combines TRBV5-8 with TRBJ2-2; TRBD2 is a possible D gene (6 bases). Germline-derived CDR1 and CDR2 are SGHTS and YDEGEE. This CDR3 region has 15 residues. Between the trimmed V and J ends, which lost 2 bases and 5 bases, there was a span of 13 bases. In nucleotides, the CDR3 is TGTGCCAGCAGCTTCTCCGGCCTAGCGACCGGGGAGCTGTTTTTT. It specifies CASSFSGLATGELFF.

The chain has TRBV7-9 and TRBJ2-7; no clear D. In germline, CDR1 is SEHNR, CDR2 FQNEAQ (reference sequence). CDR3 length equals 14 residues. V gave up 5 bases and J gave up 3 bases, with 14 bases separating them. The CDR3 DNA sequence: TGTGCCAGCAGCCACCGCCAGCGCGTCTACGAGCAGTACTTC. It specifies CASSHRQRVYEQYF.

The sample holds one count of this clone. Other DNA sequences in this specimen translate into the identical CDR3. The genes are TRBV5-1 and TRBJ1-3; D is unresolved. CDR1 and CDR2 from the germline V gene are SGHRS and YFSETQ. V was cut by 1 base and J by 2 bases, with 10 bases left in between. This CDR3 has 15 amino acids. Written as DNA, the CDR3 is TGCGCCAGCAGCTTGAGTCCCGGGACTGGAAACACCATATATTTT. Encoded protein: CASSLSPGTGNTIYF.